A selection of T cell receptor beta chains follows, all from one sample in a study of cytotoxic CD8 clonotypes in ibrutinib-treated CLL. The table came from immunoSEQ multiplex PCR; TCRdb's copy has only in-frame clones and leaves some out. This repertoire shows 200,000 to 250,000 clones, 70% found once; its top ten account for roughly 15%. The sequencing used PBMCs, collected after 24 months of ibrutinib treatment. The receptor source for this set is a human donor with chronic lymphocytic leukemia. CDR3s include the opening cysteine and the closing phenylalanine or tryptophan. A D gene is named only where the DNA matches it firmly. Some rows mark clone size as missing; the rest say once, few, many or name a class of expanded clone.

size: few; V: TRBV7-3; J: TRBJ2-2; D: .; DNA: TGTGCCAGCAGCTTAATACACAACACCGGGGAGCTGTTTTTT; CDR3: CASSLIHNTGELFF
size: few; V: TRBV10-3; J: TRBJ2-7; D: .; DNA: TGTGCCATCACTCAGACAGGCTCCTACGAGCAGTACTTC; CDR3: CAITQTGSYEQYF
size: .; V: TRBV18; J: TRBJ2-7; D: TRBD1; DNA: TGTGCCAGCTCACTCACCGGGACAGGGGGCTCCGAGCAGTACTTC; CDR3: CASSLTGTGGSEQYF
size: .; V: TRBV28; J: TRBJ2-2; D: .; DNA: TGTGCCAGCAGGCTGACAGGAACCGGGGAGCTGTTTTTT; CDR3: CASRLTGTGELFF
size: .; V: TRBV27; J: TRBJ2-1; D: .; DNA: TGTGCCAGCAGTTTAGCGGCAGCCTACAATGAGCAGTTCTTC; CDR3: CASSLAAAYNEQFF
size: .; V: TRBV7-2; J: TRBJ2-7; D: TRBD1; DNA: TGTGCCAGCAGCTTAGCAGGCGGGACAGGTAGGGACGAGCAGTACTTC; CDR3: CASSLAGGTGRDEQYF
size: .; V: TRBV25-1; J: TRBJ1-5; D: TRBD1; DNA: TGTGCCAGCAGTGGACAGGGGATGAATCAGCCCCAGCATTTT; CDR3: CASSGQGMNQPQHF
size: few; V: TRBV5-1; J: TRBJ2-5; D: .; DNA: TGCGCCAGCAGCTTGGGGCCTGGTCTCGTGGAGACCCAGTACTTC; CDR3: CASSLGPGLVETQYF
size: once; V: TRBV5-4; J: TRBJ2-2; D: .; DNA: TGTGCCAGCAGCTTATTAGGGAATGAGAACACCGGGGAGCTGTTTTTT; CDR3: CASSLLGNENTGELFF
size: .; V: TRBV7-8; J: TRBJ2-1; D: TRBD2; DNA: TGTGCCAGCAGCTTAGGGCGGGAGACCGATGAGCAGTTCTTC; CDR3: CASSLGRETDEQFF
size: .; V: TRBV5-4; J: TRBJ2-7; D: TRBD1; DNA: TGTGCCAGCAGCACCGGACAGGGAGGACGCGGAGAGCAGTACTTC; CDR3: CASSTGQGGRGEQYF
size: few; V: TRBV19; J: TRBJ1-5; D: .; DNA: TGTGCCAGTAGCCCCCCTTCGGGTGGCTTCCAGCCCCAGCATTTT; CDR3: CASSPPSGGFQPQHF
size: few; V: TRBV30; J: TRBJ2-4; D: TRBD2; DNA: TGTGCCTGGAGTGCCGGGACTAGCGGAAACATTCAGTACTTC; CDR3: CAWSAGTSGNIQYF
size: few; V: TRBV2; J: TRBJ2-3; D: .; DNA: TGTGCCAGCAGTCATCCCCGACTTATGACTAGCACAGATACGCAGTATTTT; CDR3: CASSHPRLMTSTDTQYF
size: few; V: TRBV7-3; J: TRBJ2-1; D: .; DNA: TGTGCCAGCAGCTACAGGGTAGGCGACAATGAGCAGTTCTTC; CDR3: CASSYRVGDNEQFF
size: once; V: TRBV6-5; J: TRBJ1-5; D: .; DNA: TGTGCCAGCAGTTACTCGATAGATAGCAATCAGCCCCAGCATTTT; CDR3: CASSYSIDSNQPQHF
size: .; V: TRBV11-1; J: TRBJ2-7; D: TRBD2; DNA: TGTGCCAGCAGCTTTTGGCGGGAGAACGAGCAGTACTTC; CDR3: CASSFWRENEQYF
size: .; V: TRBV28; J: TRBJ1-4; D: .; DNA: TGTGCCAGCAGTTCGGCCGGGTCGGGCGATGAAAAACTGTTTTTT; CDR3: CASSSAGSGDEKLFF
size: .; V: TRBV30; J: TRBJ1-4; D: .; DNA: TGTGCCTGGATGGGGATGGATGAAAAACTGTTTTTT; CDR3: CAWMGMDEKLFF
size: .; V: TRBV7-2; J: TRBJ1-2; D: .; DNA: TGTGCCAGCAGCTACACCGGGACAGGCTACACCTTC; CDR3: CASSYTGTGYTF
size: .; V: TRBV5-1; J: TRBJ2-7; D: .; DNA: TGCGCCAGCAGCTTGCGAGTGGACGGCGAGCAGTACTTC; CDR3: CASSLRVDGEQYF
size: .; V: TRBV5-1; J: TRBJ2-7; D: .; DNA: TGCGCCAGCAGCAATAGACGCGAGCAGTACTTC; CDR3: CASSNRREQYF
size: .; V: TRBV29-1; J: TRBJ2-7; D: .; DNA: TGCAGCGCTAACCGGGGGTCCTACGAGCAGTACTTC; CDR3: CSANRGSYEQYF
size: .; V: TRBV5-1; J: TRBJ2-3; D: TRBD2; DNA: TGCGCCAGCAGCAGGACTAGCGGGAGTGGTACGCAGTATTTT; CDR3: CASSRTSGSGTQYF
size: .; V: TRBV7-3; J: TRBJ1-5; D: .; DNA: TGTGCCAGCAGCCTCGGCCCGGGGGAGCCCCAGCATTTT; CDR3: CASSLGPGEPQHF
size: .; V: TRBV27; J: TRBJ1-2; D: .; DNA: TGTGCCAGCAGTCCCACAGAGAACTATGGCTACACCTTC; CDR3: CASSPTENYGYTF
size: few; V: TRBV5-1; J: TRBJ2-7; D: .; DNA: TGCGCCAGCAGTCGGGGGTACTACTCCTACGAGCAGTACTTC; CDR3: CASSRGYYSYEQYF
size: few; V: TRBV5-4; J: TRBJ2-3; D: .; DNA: TGTGCCAGCAGCATGGGAACAGATACGCAGTATTTT; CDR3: CASSMGTDTQYF
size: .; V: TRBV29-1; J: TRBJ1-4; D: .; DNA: TGCAGCGTTTCCCCCGGTGGTGAAAAACTGTTTTTT; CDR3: CSVSPGGEKLFF
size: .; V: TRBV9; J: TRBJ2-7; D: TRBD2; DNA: TGTGCCAGCAGCGTGGGGGGTAGCGGGATAACCCACGAGCAGTACTTC; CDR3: CASSVGGSGITHEQYF
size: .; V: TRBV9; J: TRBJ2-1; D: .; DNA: TGTGCCAGCGGACTCATGGGAGGTGGGCAGTTCTTC; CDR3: CASGLMGGGQFF
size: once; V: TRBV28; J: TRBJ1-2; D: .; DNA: TGTGCCAGCAGTCCCTTTGCGGGATGGCTTGGCTACACCTTC; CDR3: CASSPFAGWLGYTF
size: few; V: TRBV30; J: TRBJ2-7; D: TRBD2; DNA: TGTGCCTCAAGCGGGAGAGGAGTGGGCGAGCAGTACTTC; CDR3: CASSGRGVGEQYF
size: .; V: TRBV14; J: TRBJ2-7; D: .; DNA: TGTGCCAGCAGCCGTCAAGCCTACGAGCAGTACTTC; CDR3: CASSRQAYEQYF
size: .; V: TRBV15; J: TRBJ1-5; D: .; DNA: TGTGCCACCAGCAGAGAAAGAGGACAGCCCCAGCATTTT; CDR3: CATSRERGQPQHF
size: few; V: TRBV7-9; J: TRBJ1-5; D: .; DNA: TGTGCCAGCAGCTTGGCCGGGGGCGAACAGCCCCAGCATTTT; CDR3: CASSLAGGEQPQHF
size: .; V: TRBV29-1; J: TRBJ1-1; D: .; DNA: TGCAGCGTTGGACTCTTGCGGACTGAAGCTTTCTTT; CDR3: CSVGLLRTEAFF
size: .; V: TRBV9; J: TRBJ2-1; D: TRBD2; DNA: TGTGCCAGCAGCGTCCTAGCGGGAGGCGATGAGCAGTTCTTC; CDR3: CASSVLAGGDEQFF
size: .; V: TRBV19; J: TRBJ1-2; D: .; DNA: TGTGCCAGTAGTATAGATCTATGGGGAAGGGTTGATGGCTACACCTTC; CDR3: CASSIDLWGRVDGYTF
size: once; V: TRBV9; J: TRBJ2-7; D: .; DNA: TGTGCCAGCAGTGCGTATGGGTACGAGCAGTACTTC; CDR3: CASSAYGYEQYF
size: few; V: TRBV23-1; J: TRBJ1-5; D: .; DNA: TGCGCCAGCAGTCAGCCGGACAGCCGCAATCAGCCCCAGCATTTT; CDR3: CASSQPDSRNQPQHF
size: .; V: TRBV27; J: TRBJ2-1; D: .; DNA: TGTGCCAGCCGGACGAGGAGCTCCTACAATGAGCAGTTCTTC; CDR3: CASRTRSSYNEQFF
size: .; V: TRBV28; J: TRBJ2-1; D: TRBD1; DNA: TGTGCCAGCGGACAGGGACAATACAATGAGCAGTTCTTC; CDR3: CASGQGQYNEQFF
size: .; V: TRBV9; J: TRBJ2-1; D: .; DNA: TGTGCCAGCAGCGTAGCGGGAGATGGTAATGAGCAGTTCTTC; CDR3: CASSVAGDGNEQFF
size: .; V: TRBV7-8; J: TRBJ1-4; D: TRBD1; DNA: TGTGCCAGCAGCCCAAGCACAGGGGGAGTGGGTGAAAAACTGTTTTTT; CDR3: CASSPSTGGVGEKLFF
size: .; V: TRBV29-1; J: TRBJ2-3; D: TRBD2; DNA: TGCAGCGTTGCGCCTAGCGGGAGCACAGATACGCAGTATTTT; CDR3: CSVAPSGSTDTQYF
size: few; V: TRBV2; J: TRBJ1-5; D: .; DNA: TGTGCCAGCAGCGATGACAAGATTAGCAATCAGCCCCAGCATTTT; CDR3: CASSDDKISNQPQHF
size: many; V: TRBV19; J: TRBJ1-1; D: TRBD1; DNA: TGTGCCAGTAGGAACTCAGGGGGCCGCACTGAAGCTTTCTTT; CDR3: CASRNSGGRTEAFF
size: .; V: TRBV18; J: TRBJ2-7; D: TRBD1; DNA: TGTGCCAGCTCACCACTTGGGGACAGGGCCCCCTACGAGCAGTACTTC; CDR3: CASSPLGDRAPYEQYF
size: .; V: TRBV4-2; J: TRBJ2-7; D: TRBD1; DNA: TGTGCCAGCAGCTTCTGGGGACAGGGGAGCTCCTACGAGCAGTACTTC; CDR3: CASSFWGQGSSYEQYF
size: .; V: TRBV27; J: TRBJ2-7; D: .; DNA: TGTGCCAGCAGACGGACGGAAACCTACGAGCAGTACTTC; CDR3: CASRRTETYEQYF
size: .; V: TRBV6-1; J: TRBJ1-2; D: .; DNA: TGTGCCAGCAGTGAGGGCAGTTCTGATTATGGCTACACCTTC; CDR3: CASSEGSSDYGYTF
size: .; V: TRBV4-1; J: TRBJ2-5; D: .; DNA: TGCGCCAGCAGCCAAGAGCGGGTGAGGGAGACCCAGTACTTC; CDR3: CASSQERVRETQYF
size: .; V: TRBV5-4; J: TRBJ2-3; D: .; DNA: TGTGCCAGCAGCTTCCCGGGACTTACCACAGATACGCAGTATTTT; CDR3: CASSFPGLTTDTQYF
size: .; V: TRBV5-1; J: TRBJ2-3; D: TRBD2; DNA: TGCGCCAGCAGCTCCAAGCGGGATATGAGCACAGATACGCAGTATTTT; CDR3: CASSSKRDMSTDTQYF
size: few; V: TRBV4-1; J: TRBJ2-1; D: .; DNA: TGCGCCAGCAGCCACGTGGGCCGTAGCGGACGGTACAATGAGCAGTTCTTC; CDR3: CASSHVGRSGRYNEQFF
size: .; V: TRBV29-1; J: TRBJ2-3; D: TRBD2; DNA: TGCAGCGTGGAAAGGGGACTAGCGAACACAGATACGCAGTATTTT; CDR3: CSVERGLANTDTQYF
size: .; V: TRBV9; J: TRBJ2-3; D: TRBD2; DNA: TGTGCCAGCAGAGAACTAGCGGGAGGCGCAGATACGCAGTATTTT; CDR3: CASRELAGGADTQYF
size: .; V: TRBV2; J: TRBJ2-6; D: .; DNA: TGTGCCAGCAGTGGCTACTCTGGGGCCAACGTCCTGACTTTC; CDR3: CASSGYSGANVLTF